Following are 29 T cell receptor beta chains from one sample sequenced in a study of T cell responses to AZD1222 COVID-19 vaccine (dated by TCRdb to about 2021). Library method: the immunoSEQ multiplex PCR assay. TCRdb stores this immuneACCESS table with in-frame sequences only. Part of the clones is absent; in the studies checked, under half of the shortfall reflects unresolved V genes, and no reason is known for the rest. In all, the sample holds approximately 50,000 clones, and about 86% of those were seen once. The ten largest clones add up to 6.9% of the sample. The label giving this sample's time point can be read as: about 28 days (+/-7) after the second vaccine dose. The sequences come from peripheral blood, collected 28 days after the second AZD1222 dose. The receptors come from an adult who received the AZD1222 COVID-19 vaccine.

The V call is TRBV18, the J call TRBJ1-5, with D possibly being TRBD1 (5 bases). The V gene lost 2 bases and the J gene lost 4 bases, with 15 bases spanning the gap. The CDR3 contains 16 residues. CDR1 is KGHSH and CDR2 is LQKENI in the germline V gene. CDR3 protein: CASSPSSAGSNQPQHF. CDR3 in DNA: TGTGCCAGCTCACCATCGTCAGCAGGGTCAAATCAGCCCCAGCATTTT.

The chain joins TRBV7-3 to TRBJ1-2; D ambiguous. Germline V gives CDR1 SGHTA, CDR2 FQGTGA. This CDR3 has 13 amino acids. V lost 2 bases and J 8 bases, leaving 12 bases between the germline ends. Written as DNA, the CDR3 is TGTGCCAGCAGCTTAGGGCAGGCCGGAGGCTACACCTTC. Residues: CASSLGQAGGYTF.

As concerns this clone: The same CDR3 can be traced to other DNA sequences in this sample. This chain joins TRBV28 and TRBJ1-2; D gene unclear. Germline-derived CDR1 and CDR2 are MDHEN and SYDVKM. V lost 4 bases and J lost 5, with 8 bases in between. The CDR3 covers 12 residues. The CDR3 DNA reads as TGTGCCAGCAGTTCCCAACGGTATGGCTACACCTTC. It codes for CASSSQRYGYTF.

The J gene is TRBJ2-3, the V gene TRBV29-1; possibly TRBD2 for D (6 bases). The germline V and J ends were trimmed by 2 bases and 0 bases, with 6 bases remaining between them. The CDR3 has 13 residues. Germline-derived CDR1 and CDR2 are SQVTM and ANQGSEA. CDR3 amino acids: CSVESGSTDTQYF. As DNA, the CDR3 is TGCAGCGTTGAAAGCGGGAGCACAGATACGCAGTATTTT.

This clone was seen just once. The rearrangement joins TRBV28 to TRBJ2-7; 8 bases are a match to TRBD1. The length of the CDR3 is 16 residues. Trimming removed 4 bases from V and 0 bases from J; junction bases left unmatched: 8. Looked up from germline, CDR1 is MDHEN and CDR2 is SYDVKM. CDR3 loop: CASSSGTGPSSYEQYF. The CDR3 DNA reads as TGTGCCAGCAGTTCCGGGACAGGACCTAGCTCCTACGAGCAGTACTTC.

V and J are TRBV12-3 or TRBV12-4 and TRBJ1-5, with D uncertain. There are 12 residues in the CDR3. With 3 bases removed from V and 8 bases from J, the gap between germline ends came to 8 bases. The CDR3 sequence: CASSLVREPQHF. For the CDR3, the DNA is TGTGCCAGCAGTTTGGTGCGGGAGCCCCAGCATTTT.

The CDR3 loop is CASSDQIPKGSPLHF. The CDR3 DNA follows: TGTGCCAGCAGTGATCAGATACCCAAGGGTTCACCCCTCCACTTT. The gene calls are TRBV2 and TRBJ1-6; D not certain. Germline values: CDR1 SNHLY, CDR2 FYNNEI. CDR3 length: 15 amino acids. Trimming took off 3 bases at V and 9 bases at J, with 15 bases between the two ends.

The chain employs TRBV4-1 and TRBJ1-5; D is ambiguous. Germline values: CDR1 MGHRA, CDR2 YSYEKL. V was pared by 4 bases and J by 5 bases, with 15 bases between. The CDR3 length is 15 residues. CDR3 amino acids: CASSLDIFGDQPQHF. The CDR3 nucleotides read TGCGCCAGCAGCCTCGACATCTTCGGGGATCAGCCCCAGCATTTT.

The chain employs TRBV28 and TRBJ1-3; tentatively, D is TRBD1 (6 bases). From germline, CDR1 is MDHEN and CDR2 SYDVKM. The CDR3 totals 19 residues. V gave up 7 bases and J gave up 0 bases, with 25 bases separating them. The CDR3 is CASTPLIGGGGHSGNTIYF. The CDR3 region has the DNA TGTGCCAGCACCCCCTTGATAGGGGGAGGGGGGCACTCTGGAAACACCATATATTTT. Looking up the rest from reference TRBV28 and TRBJ1-3 gives the full variable domain: DVKVTQSSRYLVKRTGEKVFLECVQDMDHENMFWYRQDPGLGLRLIYFSYDVKMKEKGDIPEGYSVSREKKERFSLILESASTNQTSMYLCASTPLIGGGGHSGNTIYFGEGSWLTVV.

J is TRBJ2-5 and V is TRBV6-2 or TRBV6-3; 10 bases map to TRBD2. V trimming: 2 bases; J trimming: 5 bases; junction bases outside the gene matches: 8. The V gene's germline CDR1 is MNHEY and CDR2 SVGEGT. The CDR3 totals 16 residues. CDR3 sequence reads: CASSYPLAGVDETQYF. Written as DNA, the CDR3 is TGTGCCAGCAGTTACCCGCTAGCGGGAGTAGATGAGACCCAGTACTTC.

The CDR3 loop is CASSQVRPSGPWYF. As DNA, the CDR3 is TGCGCCAGCAGCCAAGTCAGGCCTTCGGGGCCCTGGTACTTC. V is TRBV4-3 and J is TRBJ2-4; D tentatively fits TRBD1 or TRBD2 (5 bases each). This CDR3 has 14 residues. V lost 1 base and J lost 15, with 19 bases in between. The germline V gene has CDR1 LGHNA and CDR2 YSLEER.

V gene TRBV6-4 combines with J gene TRBJ1-1; D is possibly TRBD1 (5 bases). Trimming stripped 3 bases from V and 1 base from J, with 9 bases between. CDR3 length equals 14 residues. Germline-derived CDR1 and CDR2 are MRHNA and SNTAGT. In nucleotides, the CDR3 is TGTGCCAGCAGTGAACAGGCGGCGAACACTGAAGCTTTCTTT. The encoded protein is CASSEQAANTEAFF.

This chain links TRBV28 with TRBJ1-1; a possible D gene is TRBD1 (5 bases). The germline V and J ends were trimmed by 6 bases and 1 base, with 12 bases remaining between them. Germline-derived CDR1 and CDR2 are MDHEN and SYDVKM. The CDR3 has 14 amino acids. The CDR3 DNA reads as TGTGCCAGCAGAACCGGGGCCAAGAACACTGAAGCTTTCTTT. Its translation is CASRTGAKNTEAFF.

This clone was seen more than once but under ten times. This chain joins TRBV18 and TRBJ1-3, with a possible D match to TRBD1 (5 bases). This CDR3 comprises 15 residues. V gave up 1 base and J gave up 4 bases, with 11 bases separating them. CDR1 is KGHSH, CDR2 LQKENI, per germline. The CDR3 spells CASSPLGLGGNTIYF. CDR3 sequence (DNA): TGTGCCAGCTCACCACTGGGGCTTGGAGGAAACACCATATATTTT. The variable domain in full, with the rest retrieved from reference TRBV18 and TRBJ1-3, is NAGVMQNPRHLVRRRGQEARLRCSPMKGHSHVYWYRQLPEEGLKFMVYLQKENIIDESGMPKERFSAEFPKEGPSILRIQQVVRGDSAAYFCASSPLGLGGNTIYFGEGSWLTVV.

V usage is TRBV7-2 and J usage is TRBJ1-2, with unresolved D. Trimming left V 5 bases short and J 4 bases short, with 17 bases between. The CDR3 contains 15 residues. Germline V lookup: CDR1 SGHTA, CDR2 FQGNSA. The DNA of the CDR3 is TGTGCCAGCAGCCAGACGAGGGTCAGGCTCTATGGCTACACCTTC. Protein product: CASSQTRVRLYGYTF.

The chain has TRBV13 and TRBJ2-1, with a possible D match to TRBD2 (7 bases). The germline V gene encodes CDR1 PRHDT and CDR2 FYEKMQ (reference sequence). V gave up 6 bases and J gave up 4 bases, with 19 bases separating them. The CDR3 loop spans 16 amino acids. CDR3 in amino acids: CASSSPPRGGYNEQFF. CDR3 nucleotides: TGTGCCAGCAGTTCCCCTCCGAGGGGGGGATACAATGAGCAGTTCTTC.

The V and J genes are TRBV18 and TRBJ1-2; a possible D gene is TRBD1 (6 bases). The germline gives CDR1 KGHSH, CDR2 LQKENI. Trimming stripped 3 bases from V and 8 bases from J, with 22 bases between. This CDR3 has 16 residues. The CDR3 reads CASSPRQISGTGGYTF. The DNA for the CDR3 is TGTGCCAGCTCACCCCGGCAGATTAGCGGTACAGGGGGCTACACCTTC. The variable domain in full, completed from reference TRBV18 and TRBJ1-2, reads NAGVMQNPRHLVRRRGQEARLRCSPMKGHSHVYWYRQLPEEGLKFMVYLQKENIIDESGMPKERFSAEFPKEGPSILRIQQVVRGDSAAYFCASSPRQISGTGGYTFGSGTRLTVV.

Written as DNA, the CDR3 is TGTGCCAGCAGTTCTGCCAGGGGTAAAGAAGGGGAAAAACTGTTTTTT. It encodes CASSSARGKEGEKLFF. The V gene is TRBV28, the J gene TRBJ1-4; D may be TRBD1 (6 bases). The CDR3 is 16 residues long. Trimming took off 4 bases at V and 8 bases at J, with 20 bases between the two ends. Germline V gives CDR1 MDHEN, CDR2 SYDVKM.

V usage is TRBV7-8 and J usage is TRBJ1-5; tentative D call: TRBD1 (5 bases). Germline V lookup: CDR1 SGHVS, CDR2 FQNEAQ. Trimming stripped 1 base from V and 0 bases from J, with 10 bases between. This CDR3 region has 16 residues. CDR3 amino acids: CASSLEGFYSNQPQHF. CDR3 sequence (DNA): TGTGCCAGCAGCTTAGAGGGGTTTTATAGCAATCAGCCCCAGCATTTT.

The V gene is TRBV24-1, the J gene TRBJ2-5; D is undetermined. Germline lookup yields CDR1 KGHDR and CDR2 SFDVKD. V was shortened by 4 bases and J by 5 bases, with 13 bases between the two germline ends. This CDR3 is 14 amino acids long. In nucleotides, the CDR3 is TGTGCCACCAGTGAACCGGACCGACCCGAGACCCAGTACTTC. Translation gives CATSEPDRPETQYF.

The V and J genes are TRBV5-1 and TRBJ2-5, with 8 nucleotides matching TRBD2. With 2 bases clipped from V and 5 bases from J, the junction kept 5 bases outside the gene matches. The germline CDR1 and CDR2 sequences are SGHRS and YFSETQ. The length of the CDR3 is 14 residues. CDR3 nucleotide sequence: TGCGCCAGCAGCTTAACCGGACTAGCCGAGACCCAGTACTTC. Protein product: CASSLTGLAETQYF.

The chain is built from TRBV24-1 and TRBJ1-1; 9 positions agree with TRBD1. CDR3 length: 13 amino acids. J lost 10 bases, V lost 4 bases, and 6 bases had no gene match. Germline CDR1 and CDR2: KGHDR and SFDVKD. This CDR3 reads CATSDPTGGVAFF. In DNA form, the CDR3 reads TGTGCCACCAGTGACCCGACAGGGGGGGTAGCTTTCTTT.

The chain joins TRBV7-9 to TRBJ1-6; 8 bases fit TRBD1. Germline CDR1 and CDR2: SEHNR and FQNEAQ (reference sequence). The CDR3 loop spans 16 amino acids. V lost 5 bases and J lost 8; bases outside the gene matches: 11. Here the CDR3 reads CASSLEGTGGYSPLHF. The CDR3 DNA reads as TGTGCCAGCAGCCTAGAGGGCACAGGGGGTTATTCACCCCTCCACTTT. The entire variable domain, with the rest obtained from reference TRBV7-9 and TRBJ1-6, is as follows: DTGVSQNPRHKITKRGQNVTFRCDPISEHNRLYWYRQTLGQGPEFLTYFQNEAQLEKSRLLSDRFSAERPKGSFSTLEIQRTEQGDSAMYLCASSLEGTGGYSPLHFGNGTRLTVT.

V gene TRBV5-1 combines with J gene TRBJ2-5; TRBD2 matches 9 bases. The CDR3 totals 14 residues. Germline lookup yields CDR1 SGHRS and CDR2 YFSETQ. Germline trimming cut 0 bases from V and 4 bases from J; bases unmatched to any gene: 1. The CDR3 DNA sequence: TGCGCCAGCAGCTTGGGTAGCGGGAGAGAGACCCAGTACTTC. Its translation is CASSLGSGRETQYF.

The gene calls are TRBV29-1 and TRBJ1-2, with no clear D. Germline CDR1 and CDR2: SQVTM and ANQGSEA. Trimming stripped 4 bases from V and 4 bases from J, with 13 bases between. This CDR3 comprises 13 residues. CDR3 sequence (DNA): TGCAGCGTTGTGGTAGGGCTCGGCTATGGCTACACCTTC. Protein product: CSVVVGLGYGYTF.

V is TRBV7-3 and J is TRBJ2-3; 9 nucleotides agree with TRBD2. The CDR3 consists of 14 residues. The V gene end was trimmed by 5 bases and the J gene end by 5 bases; junction bases not matched to a gene: 5. Germline CDR1 SGHTA, CDR2 FQGTGA. DNA for the CDR3: TGTGCCAGCAGCCCTAGCGGGACGGGAGATACGCAGTATTTT. Its translation is CASSPSGTGDTQYF.

V is TRBV24-1 and J is TRBJ1-2, with D possibly matching TRBD1 (5 bases). The CDR3 is made up of 14 amino acids. CDR1 is KGHDR and CDR2 is SFDVKD in the germline V gene. V was shortened by 3 bases and J by 3 bases, with 10 bases between the two germline ends. CDR3 loop: CATSDPGTHYGYTF. The CDR3 nucleotides are TGTGCCACCAGTGATCCCGGGACTCACTATGGCTACACCTTC.

The V and J genes are TRBV19 and TRBJ2-3; perhaps D is TRBD1 or TRBD2 (6 bases each). Between the trimmed V and J ends, which lost 3 bases and 8 bases, there was a span of 15 bases. CDR1 and CDR2 (germline): LNHDA, SQIVND (reference sequence). The CDR3 loop spans 14 amino acids. DNA for the CDR3: TGTGCCAGTAGTATGCTGGGGGGCCCTAGTACGCAGTATTTT. Its protein product is CASSMLGGPSTQYF.

V usage is TRBV10-3 and J usage is TRBJ2-6; 10 bases map to TRBD1. CDR1 and CDR2 from the germline V gene are ENHRY and SYGVKD. V gave up 6 bases and J gave up 3 bases; unmatched junction bases: 14. This CDR3 region has 19 residues. CDR3 sequence (DNA): TGTGCCATCAGACCGGGTGAGGGGACAGGGGTTGGTGGGGCCAACGTCCTGACTTTC. It codes for CAIRPGEGTGVGGANVLTF.